This entry lists 12 T cell receptor beta chains sequenced from one sample in a study of T-cell memory formation after mild COVID-19 (dated by TCRdb to the early 2020s). Libraries were prepared through 5' RACE. Sequencing relied on an Illumina NovaSeq 6000. The public reads were reanalyzed by TCRdb: fastp trimming at Q25, MiXCR alignment, in-frame beta chains only. Identical CDR3 proteins give one entry, which carries the most common genes and DNA. Within this sample are 300,000 to 350,000 distinct CDR3 sequences, with about 13% of them counted one time only. 22% of the sample goes to the ten largest clones. Input material: PBMCs or a T cell subset sorted from them (not recorded which). The source is a man between 18 and 35 years old who had mild COVID-19 (a few samples of this study predate the infection). The sample titles of this study are shuffled in the database, so cell type and time point are left out; the donor was told from shared clones.

Ten or more counts support this clonotype. The V gene is TRBV4-1, the J gene TRBJ2-1, with D hard to call. There are 15 residues in the CDR3. V was shortened by 3 bases and J by 5 bases, with 14 bases between the two germline ends. The germline CDR1 and CDR2 sequences are MGHRA and YSYEKL. CDR3 nucleotide sequence: TGCGCCAGCAGCCAGTCACTGCATAGTGACAATGAGCAGTTCTTC. Protein: CASSQSLHSDNEQFF.

This clonotype has just a few counts. The chain links TRBV6-1 to TRBJ2-7; TRBD2 aligns across 12 bases. Germline V lookup: CDR1 MNHNS, CDR2 SASEGT. The CDR3 totals 17 residues. The V and J ends lost 0 bases and 0 bases, in that order; junction bases with no gene match: 3. The CDR3 is CASSEALTSGSSYEQYV. CDR3 nucleotide sequence: TGTGCCAGCAGTGAAGCGCTGACTAGCGGGAGCTCCTACGAGCAGTACGTC.

This clonotype was picked up a small number of times. This sequence joins TRBV11-2 and TRBJ1-2; 7 nucleotides match TRBD1. V shed 5 bases, J shed 2 bases, and the junction held 5 bases outside the gene matches. CDR1 SGHAT and CDR2 FQNNGV come from the germline V gene. The CDR3 totals 14 residues. This CDR3 is CASSPMGQNYGYTF. DNA of the CDR3: TGTGCCAGCAGCCCCATGGGACAGAACTATGGCTACACCTTC.

This clonotype was found once. The V and J genes are TRBV24-1 and TRBJ1-5; D remains ambiguous. Trimming removed 1 base from V and 7 bases from J, with 4 bases in between. There are 12 residues in the CDR3. Germline V gene data show CDR1 as KGHDR and CDR2 as SFDVKD. CDR3 region: CATSDFEQPQHF. In DNA form, the CDR3 reads TGTGCCACCAGTGATTTCGAACAGCCCCAGCATTTT.

This clonotype has just a few counts. The chain is built from TRBV11-2 and TRBJ1-2, with D possibly TRBD1 on 5 matching bases. This CDR3 is 13 amino acids long. V dropped 6 bases and J dropped 5 bases, with 13 bases sitting between them. The V gene's germline CDR1 is SGHAT and CDR2 FQNNGV. Written as DNA, the CDR3 is TGTGCCAGCAGGGGGCCGGAGGGGTATGGCTACACCTTC. Translation: CASRGPEGYGYTF.

The V call is TRBV28, the J call TRBJ1-5, with D perhaps TRBD1 (5 bases). Trimming removed 4 bases from V and 3 bases from J, with 10 bases in between. This CDR3 is built from 14 residues. Per the germline V gene, CDR1 is MDHEN and CDR2 is SYDVKM. The DNA for the CDR3 is TGTGCCAGCAGTTCTGTGACAGTCAATCAGCCCCAGCATTTT. Translating it yields CASSSVTVNQPQHF.

The J gene is TRBJ1-1, the V gene TRBV29-1; 8 nucleotides match TRBD1. CDR1 SQVTM and CDR2 ANQGSEA come from the germline V gene. The CDR3 covers 14 residues. V gave up 1 base and J gave up 4 bases; unmatched junction bases: 5. The CDR3 loop is CSVEVSQGGTEAFF. CDR3 nucleotides: TGCAGCGTTGAAGTGTCACAGGGGGGCACTGAAGCTTTCTTT.

This clonotype was detected only a few times. V gene TRBV6-6 combines with J gene TRBJ2-5, with D possibly matching TRBD1 (6 bases). CDR3 length equals 13 residues. Germline CDR1 reads MNHNY; CDR2 reads SVGAGI (reference sequence). V lost 5 bases and J 4 bases, leaving 11 bases between the germline ends. The CDR3 here is CASSTGDIETQYF. CDR3 nucleotides: TGTGCCAGCAGTACCGGGGACATAGAGACCCAGTACTTC.

The rearrangement joins TRBV7-2 to TRBJ1-5; D not certain. The germline gives CDR1 SGHTA, CDR2 FQGNSA. CDR3 length: 14 residues. Trimming took off 2 bases at V and 0 bases at J, with 5 bases between the two ends. This CDR3 is CASSLLDSNQPQHF. The CDR3 DNA follows: TGTGCCAGCAGCTTACTCGATAGCAATCAGCCCCAGCATTTT.

This clonotype has just a few counts. This sequence joins TRBV25-1 and TRBJ1-1, with no clear D. Per the germline V gene, CDR1 is MGHDK and CDR2 is SYGVNS. V was pared by 3 bases and J by 4 bases, with 15 bases between. The CDR3 runs to 15 residues. CDR3 region: CASSDTGRVVTEAFF. Here the CDR3 DNA reads TGTGCCAGCAGTGATACGGGGAGGGTTGTCACTGAAGCTTTCTTT.

This clonotype was counted at least ten times. The J gene is TRBJ1-4, the V gene TRBV7-2, with 8 bases lining up with TRBD1. The germline CDR1 and CDR2 sequences are SGHTA and FQGNSA. The CDR3 is 16 residues long. J lost 6 bases, V lost 1 base, and 7 bases had no gene match. The CDR3 sequence is CASSLEPRGLDEKLFF. CDR3 nucleotide sequence: TGTGCCAGCAGCTTAGAGCCCAGGGGGCTGGATGAAAAACTGTTTTTT.

The gene calls are TRBV7-3 and TRBJ1-1; 7 bases match TRBD1. Germline values: CDR1 SGHTA, CDR2 FQGTGA. The CDR3 totals 15 residues. Trimming cost V 0 bases and J 0 bases; bases outside gene matches: 1. The CDR3 protein is CASSLTQGVNTEAFF. Here the CDR3 DNA reads TGTGCCAGCAGCTTAACCCAGGGGGTGAACACTGAAGCTTTCTTT.